The TCR beta chain described here comes from a study of blood T cell repertoires in COVID-19. Study-level information: The United States, Italy and Spain supplied acute and convalescent COVID-19 samples.

Trimming removed 5 bases from V and 5 bases from J; junction bases left unmatched: 16. This CDR3 is 19 amino acids long. The germline CDR1 and CDR2 sequences are MDHEN and SYDVKM. The authors' processing: Amplifying reference gene primers gave estimates of nucleated cell counts. The protocol was immunoSEQ multiplex PCR, while the TCRdb copy is restricted to in-frame clones and leaves out a portion. Clonal size and the V and J genes are those of that table, whereas D and trimming came from the DNA. The sample consists of 60,000 to 75,000 clones, approximately 90% of them appearing once. The chain couples TRBV28 to TRBJ2-3; 13 bases map to TRBD2. This receptor was taken from a human donor in a cohort sampled during active COVID-19. Sequencing was done on a sample of peripheral blood. This chain's CDR3 is CASSPPVIGLAGAGDTQYF. The CDR3 nucleotides read TGTGCCAGCAGTCCGCCGGTGATTGGACTAGCGGGAGCGGGAGATACGCAGTATTTT.